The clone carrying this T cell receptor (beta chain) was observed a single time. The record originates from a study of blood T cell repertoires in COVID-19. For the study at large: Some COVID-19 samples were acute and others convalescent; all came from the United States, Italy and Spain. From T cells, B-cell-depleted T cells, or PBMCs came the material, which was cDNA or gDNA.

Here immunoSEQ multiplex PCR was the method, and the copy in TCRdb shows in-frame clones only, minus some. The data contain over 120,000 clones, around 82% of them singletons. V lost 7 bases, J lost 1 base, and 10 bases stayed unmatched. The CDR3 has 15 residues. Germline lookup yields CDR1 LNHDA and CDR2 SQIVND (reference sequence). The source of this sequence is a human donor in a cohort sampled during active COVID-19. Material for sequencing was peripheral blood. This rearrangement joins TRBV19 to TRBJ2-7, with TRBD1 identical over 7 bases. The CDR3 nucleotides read TGTGCCAGTAAGGGCGGCAGGGGGTTTTCCTACGAGCAGTACTTC. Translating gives CASKGGRGFSYEQYF.